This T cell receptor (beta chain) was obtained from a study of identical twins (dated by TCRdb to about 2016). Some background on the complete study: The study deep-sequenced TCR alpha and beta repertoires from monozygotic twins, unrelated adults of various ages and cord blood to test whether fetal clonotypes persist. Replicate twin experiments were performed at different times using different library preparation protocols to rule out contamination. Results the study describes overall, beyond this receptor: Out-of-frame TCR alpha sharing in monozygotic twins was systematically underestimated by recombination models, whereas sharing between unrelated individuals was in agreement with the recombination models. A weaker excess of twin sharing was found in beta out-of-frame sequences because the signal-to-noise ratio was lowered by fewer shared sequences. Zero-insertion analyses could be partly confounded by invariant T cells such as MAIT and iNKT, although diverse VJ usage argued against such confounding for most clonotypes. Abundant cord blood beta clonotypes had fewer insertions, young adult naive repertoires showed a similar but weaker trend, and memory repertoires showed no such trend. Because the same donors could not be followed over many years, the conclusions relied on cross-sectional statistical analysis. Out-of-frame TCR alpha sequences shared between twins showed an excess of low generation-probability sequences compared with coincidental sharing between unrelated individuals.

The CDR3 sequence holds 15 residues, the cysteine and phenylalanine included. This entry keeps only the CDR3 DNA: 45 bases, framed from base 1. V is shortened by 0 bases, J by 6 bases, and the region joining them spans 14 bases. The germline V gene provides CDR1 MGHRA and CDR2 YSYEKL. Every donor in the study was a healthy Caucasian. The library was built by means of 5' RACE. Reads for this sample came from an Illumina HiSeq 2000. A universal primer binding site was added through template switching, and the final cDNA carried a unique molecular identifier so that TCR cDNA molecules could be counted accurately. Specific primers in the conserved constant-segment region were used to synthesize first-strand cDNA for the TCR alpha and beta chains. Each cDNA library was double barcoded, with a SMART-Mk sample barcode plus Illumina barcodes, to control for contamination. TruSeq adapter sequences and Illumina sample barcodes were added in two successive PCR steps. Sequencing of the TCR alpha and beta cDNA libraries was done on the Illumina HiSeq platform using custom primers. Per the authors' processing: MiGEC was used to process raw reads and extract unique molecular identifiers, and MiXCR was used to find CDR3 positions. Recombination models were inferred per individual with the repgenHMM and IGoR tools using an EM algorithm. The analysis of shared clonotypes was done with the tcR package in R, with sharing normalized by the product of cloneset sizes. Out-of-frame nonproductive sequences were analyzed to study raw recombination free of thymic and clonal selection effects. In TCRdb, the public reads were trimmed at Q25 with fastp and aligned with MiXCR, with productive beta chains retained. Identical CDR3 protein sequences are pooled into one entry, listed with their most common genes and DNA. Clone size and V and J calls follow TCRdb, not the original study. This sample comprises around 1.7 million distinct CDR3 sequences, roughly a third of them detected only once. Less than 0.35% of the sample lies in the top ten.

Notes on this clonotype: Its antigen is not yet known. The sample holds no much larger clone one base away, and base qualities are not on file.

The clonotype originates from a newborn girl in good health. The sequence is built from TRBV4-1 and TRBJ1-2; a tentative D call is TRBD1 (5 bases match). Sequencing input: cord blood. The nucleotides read TGCGCCAGCAGCCAAGATCCCGCAGGGAATAATGGCTACACCTTC. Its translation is CASSQDPAGNNGYTF.